Listed below are T cell receptor beta chains from one sample, sequenced in a study of shared clonotypes between healthy human individuals. Using immunoSEQ multiplex PCR, the repertoire was profiled, and TCRdb retains in-frame clones only, with some absent. Of 2 million to 3 million clones in the sample, 93% were seen once. The source material was naive CD4+ T cells from PBMCs. These receptors came from a man between 18 and 29 years old in good health. Some clones in this sample may be carry-over from other donors' samples. CDR3s include the opening cysteine and the closing phenylalanine or tryptophan. A D gene is named only where the DNA matches it firmly. For some rows the clone size is stated as once, few or many, or as a class when expanded; others skip it.

>TRBV27|-|TRBJ2-7|-
CASSLSAWGDYEQYF
TGTGCCAGCAGTTTATCCGCCTGGGGAGACTACGAGCAGTACTTC
>TRBV5-1|-|TRBJ2-5|TRBD2
CASSLGSGRTSVFLETQYF
TGCGCCAGCAGCTTGGGTAGCGGGAGAACATCGGTTTTTTTAGAGACCCAGTACTTC
>TRBV7-6|-|TRBJ1-5|-
CASSFDRTQPQHF
TGTGCCAGCAGCTTCGACCGAACACAGCCCCAGCATTTT
>TRBV5-6|-|TRBJ2-5|TRBD1
CASSSGTGGETQYF
TGTGCCAGCAGCTCGGGGACAGGTGGAGAGACCCAGTACTTC
>TRBV2|-|TRBJ2-7|-
CASTRTVFEQYF
TGTGCCAGCACCCGGACAGTCTTCGAGCAGTACTTC
>TRBV18|-|TRBJ1-2|-
CASSPRVAQVDYGYTF
TGTGCCAGCTCACCACGGGTTGCGCAGGTGGACTATGGCTACACCTTC
>TRBV18|-|TRBJ1-5|-
CASSPSAGNQPQHF
TGTGCCAGCTCACCATCGGCGGGGAATCAGCCCCAGCATTTT
>TRBV18|-|TRBJ2-7|TRBD2
CASSVAGPSYEQYF
TGTGCCAGCTCAGTAGCGGGGCCATCCTACGAGCAGTACTTC
>TRBV6-1|-|TRBJ2-7|-
CASGLAAKQYF
TGTGCCAGCGGATTGGCCGCCAAGCAGTACTTC
>TRBV7-8|-|TRBJ2-1|TRBD2
CASSLVWSREGNEQFF
TGTGCCAGCAGCTTAGTTTGGTCGCGGGAGGGTAATGAGCAGTTCTTC
>TRBV18|-|TRBJ2-7|TRBD1
CASSPGQATYYEQYF
TGTGCCAGCTCACCCGGACAGGCGACCTACTACGAGCAGTACTTC
>TRBV18|few|TRBJ1-5|TRBD1
CASSPGTGNQPQHF
TGTGCCAGCTCACCAGGGACAGGGAATCAGCCCCAGCATTTT